Each of the 19 T cell receptor beta chains below was sequenced from the same sample in a study of regulatory T cells in long-lasting Graves disease (dated by TCRdb to the early 2020s). Library preparation was by multiplex PCR. These reads were obtained on an Illumina HiSeq 4000. iRepertoire HTBI primers and Arm-PCR amplification of CDR3 regions were used to construct TCR beta libraries. TCRdb ran its own pipeline on the public reads, namely fastp trimming at Q25 and MiXCR clone calling, and kept in-frame beta chains. When rows share a CDR3 protein, they turn into one entry using the most common DNA and genes. This sample gives about 340,000 distinct CDR3 sequences in total; around 19% of them show up just once. Roughly 29% of the sample is in the top ten clones. What the time point label conveys for this sample: persistent/refractory GD, antithyroid drugs over 5 years with positive TRAb. For both TCR sequencing and RNA sequencing, RNA was extracted from PBMCs in TRIzol.

Source: peripheral blood mononuclear cells (PBMCs), taken when the disease was refractory, from a patient treated with antithyroid drugs. These receptors originate from a female donor with Graves disease.

The V gene is TRBV28, the J gene TRBJ1-1; D not resolved. The germline V and J ends were trimmed by 7 bases and 0 bases, with 3 bases remaining between them. CDR3 length: 11 amino acids. Germline-derived CDR1 and CDR2 are MDHEN and SYDVKM. DNA for the CDR3: TGTGCCAGCAACCTGAACACTGAAGCTTTCTTT. Translating it yields CASNLNTEAFF.

This clonotype was counted at least ten times. V is TRBV2 and J is TRBJ1-1, with D possibly matching TRBD1 (5 bases). Germline V lookup: CDR1 SNHLY, CDR2 FYNNEI. The CDR3 is 14 residues long. V shed 10 bases and J shed 2 bases, with 17 bases lying between them. The CDR3 DNA is TGTGCCACCCTTTATCCAGGGCTAAACACTGAAGCTTTCTTT. It is translated as CATLYPGLNTEAFF.

This sequence joins TRBV6-5 and TRBJ2-2; 7 positions match TRBD2. This CDR3 contains 15 residues. In germline, CDR1 is MNHEY, CDR2 SVGAGI. V was clipped by 4 bases and J by 2 bases; unmatched bases: 4. The CDR3 coding sequence is TGTGCCAGCAGTTCCCGACTAGCAAACACCGGGGAGCTGTTTTTT. Translation gives CASSSRLANTGELFF.

This clonotype was seen at least ten times. The chain links TRBV12-3 or TRBV12-4 to TRBJ1-1; 7 bases are shared with TRBD1. The CDR3 is made up of 14 amino acids. The J segment lost 7 bases and the V segment lost 1 base, leaving 6 bases of the junction unmatched. CDR3 in DNA: TGTGCCAGCAGTTTAGGGCGGGGACAGATTGAAGCTTTCTTT. It encodes CASSLGRGQIEAFF.

This clonotype showed up just a few times. V usage is TRBV28 and J usage is TRBJ2-7, with 9 bases identical to TRBD2. This CDR3 spans 15 amino acids. The germline gives CDR1 MDHEN, CDR2 SYDVKM. With V trimmed by 3 bases and J by 6 bases, 9 bases remained unmatched. The CDR3 DNA is TGTGCCAGCAGTTTCGGGTCTAGCGGGATGCGCGAGCAGTACTTC. Amino acid sequence: CASSFGSSGMREQYF. Combining the CDR3 with reference TRBV28 and TRBJ2-7 gives the whole variable domain DVKVTQSSRYLVKRTGEKVFLECVQDMDHENMFWYRQDPGLGLRLIYFSYDVKMKEKGDIPEGYSVSREKKERFSLILESASTNQTSMYLCASSFGSSGMREQYFGPGTRLTVT.

This clonotype was seen ten or more times. The chain links TRBV28 to TRBJ2-6; possibly TRBD1 for D (5 bases). From germline, CDR1 is MDHEN and CDR2 SYDVKM. This CDR3 has 16 residues. Deletions cut 4 bases from V and 2 bases from J, with 12 bases between. CDR3 loop: CASSSTVFPGANVLTF. CDR3 DNA sequence: TGTGCCAGCAGTTCGACAGTTTTCCCTGGGGCCAACGTCCTGACTTTC.

This clonotype was detected ten times or more. The V and J genes are TRBV11-2 and TRBJ2-7, with D unclear. The CDR3 extends over 13 amino acids. The germline V gene has CDR1 SGHAT and CDR2 FQNNGV. The V and J ends lost 3 bases and 3 bases respectively, with 9 bases between them. The CDR3 nucleotides are TGTGCCAGCAGCTTCGGTTTTCACTACGAGCAGTACTTC. This encodes CASSFGFHYEQYF.

This sequence joins TRBV9 and TRBJ2-7; a weak D match, TRBD1 (6 bases). The CDR3 totals 14 residues. V was shortened by 0 bases and J by 3 bases, with 10 bases between the two germline ends. The germline V gene encodes CDR1 SGDLS and CDR2 YYNGEE. The CDR3: CASSVGLQGYEQYF. Written as DNA, the CDR3 is TGTGCCAGCAGCGTAGGCCTACAGGGCTACGAGCAGTACTTC.

This clonotype has at least ten counts. J is TRBJ1-5 and V is TRBV12-5; tentatively, D is TRBD1 (5 bases). Looked up from germline, CDR1 is LGHNT and CDR2 is FRNRAP. CDR3 length: 15 residues. With 6 bases removed from V and 2 bases from J, the gap between germline ends came to 14 bases. CDR3 loop: CASGRDGHGNQPQHF. CDR3 nucleotides: TGTGCTAGTGGCCGGGACGGTCACGGCAATCAGCCCCAGCATTTT.

The chain has TRBV5-5 and TRBJ2-5, with D possibly TRBD2 on 6 matching bases. V was pared by 0 bases and J by 3 bases, with 9 bases between. The CDR3 length is 14 residues. Looked up from germline, CDR1 is SGHKS and CDR2 is YYEKEE (reference sequence). The CDR3 DNA reads TGTGCCAGCAGCTTGGCGTGGGGGGAAGAGACCCAGTACTTC. This encodes CASSLAWGEETQYF.

A note on this clonotype: A much larger clone is a single base away; this may be a read error. As the CDR3 is not closed by the conserved phenylalanine or tryptophan, this likely results from a read error. V is TRBV11-2 and J is TRBJ2-7; D is unresolved. Trimming shortened V by 3 bases and J by 6 bases, and 6 bases separated the two germline ends. Per germline, CDR1 SGHAT and CDR2 FQNNGV. CDR3 length equals 11 residues. The chain's CDR3 is CASSFGPEQYS. DNA for the CDR3: TGTGCCAGCAGCTTCGGTCCCGAGCAGTACTCC.

With respect to this clonotype: This may come from a read error, since a much larger clone is one base off. The V gene is TRBV20-1, the J gene TRBJ1-2; no clear D gene. The CDR3 is made up of 12 amino acids. Germline loops: CDR1 DFQATT, CDR2 SNEGSKA (reference sequence). Here the CDR3 reads CSVRGRDYGYTF. DNA of the CDR3: TGCAGTGTTAGAGGAAGGGATTATGGCTACACCTTC.

V usage is TRBV12-3 or TRBV12-4 and J usage is TRBJ2-7, with D possibly being TRBD1 (5 bases). The length of the CDR3 is 16 residues. The ends were cut back, 3 bases at V and 2 bases at J, with 17 bases in the middle. Written as DNA, the CDR3 is TGTGCCAGCAGTTTGTCGTTGGGGCAGGTCGCCTACGAGCAGTACTTC. Translated: CASSLSLGQVAYEQYF.

On this clonotype itself: A much larger clone differs from this one at a single base, so this may be a read error. The chain uses TRBV7-2 and TRBJ1-1; TRBD1 might be the D (6 bases). Looked up from germline, CDR1 is SGHTA and CDR2 is FQGNSA. Trimming took off 7 bases at V and 11 bases at J, with 20 bases between the two ends. The CDR3 spans 13 residues. CDR3 residues: CASTNIAGGQAFF. CDR3 bases: TGTGCCAGCACCAATATAGCCGGGGGGCAGGCTTTCTTT.

This clonotype was recorded at least ten times. CDR3 nucleotides: TGTGCCAGCAGCGGGGAAAATAGGGAGACCCAGTACTTC. Amino acid sequence: CASSGENRETQYF. V and J are TRBV14 and TRBJ2-5; D not resolved. The V gene lost 5 bases and the J gene lost 5 bases, with 12 bases spanning the gap. Germline-derived CDR1 and CDR2 are SGHDN and FVKESK. The CDR3 totals 13 residues.

The rearrangement joins TRBV10-3 to TRBJ1-3, with D perhaps TRBD1 (5 bases). From germline, CDR1 is ENHRY and CDR2 SYGVKD. CDR3 length: 17 residues. V was shortened by 3 bases and J by 0 bases, with 15 bases between the two germline ends. In DNA, the CDR3 is TGTGCCATCAGTGAACCCGCCGGGGGGAACTCTGGAAACACCATATATTTT. It encodes CAISEPAGGNSGNTIYF.

To note about this clonotype: At one boundary the junction diverges from the germline segment, which might be a read error. The chain recombines TRBV6-2 or TRBV6-3 with TRBJ1-2, with D uncertain. The CDR3 runs 14 residues. The germline V gene has CDR1 MNHEY and CDR2 SVGEGT. CDR3 in amino acids: CAGSRSAASYGYTF. DNA of the CDR3: TGTGCCGGCAGCCGTTCCGCAGCGTCCTATGGCTACACCTTC.

The V gene is TRBV28, the J gene TRBJ2-2, with D perhaps being TRBD1 or TRBD2 (6 bases each). The CDR3 is made up of 14 amino acids. V lost 10 bases to trimming and J lost 5 bases, with 17 bases between them. CDR1 and CDR2 (germline): MDHEN, SYDVKM. CDR3 region: CATTGRGRTGELFF. The CDR3 DNA follows: TGTGCCACCACGGGACGGGGGCGGACCGGGGAGCTGTTTTTT.

This clonotype was seen repeatedly, ten times or more. Germline is not matched at one junction end, which may reflect a read error. The CDR3 nucleotides read TGTGCCAGCAGTTTTTCTAGTTCATCCCTCCACTTT. Protein product: CASSFSSSSLHF. This sequence joins TRBV12-3 or TRBV12-4 and TRBJ1-6; D uncertain. The CDR3 is 12 amino acids.